Given below is one T cell receptor beta chain in context. The table came from immunoSEQ multiplex PCR; TCRdb's copy has only in-frame clones and leaves some out. The table records around 200,000 clones, roughly 90% of them present only once. Cohort 3 recovered donors had two negative PCRs, clearance, or symptom resolution. This sample was taken from a study of blood T cell repertoires in COVID-19. Study-wide background: Sources were T cells, B-cell-depleted T cells, or PBMCs; the material itself was cDNA or gDNA.

Specimen: PBMCs or T cells enriched from blood (not recorded which). The sequence was obtained from a woman aged 18-30 years who had recovered from COVID-19.

The CDR3 nucleotides read TGCAGCGTTGTGGGACTAGCGGGAGCTAAAGTCGCCTACGAGCAGTACTTC. Residues: CSVVGLAGAKVAYEQYF. This rearrangement joins TRBV29-1 to TRBJ2-7, with 14 bases matching TRBD2. The CDR3 loop spans 17 amino acids. Germline loops: CDR1 SQVTM, CDR2 ANQGSEA. V shed 4 bases and J 2 bases; nucleotides not matched to a gene: 10.